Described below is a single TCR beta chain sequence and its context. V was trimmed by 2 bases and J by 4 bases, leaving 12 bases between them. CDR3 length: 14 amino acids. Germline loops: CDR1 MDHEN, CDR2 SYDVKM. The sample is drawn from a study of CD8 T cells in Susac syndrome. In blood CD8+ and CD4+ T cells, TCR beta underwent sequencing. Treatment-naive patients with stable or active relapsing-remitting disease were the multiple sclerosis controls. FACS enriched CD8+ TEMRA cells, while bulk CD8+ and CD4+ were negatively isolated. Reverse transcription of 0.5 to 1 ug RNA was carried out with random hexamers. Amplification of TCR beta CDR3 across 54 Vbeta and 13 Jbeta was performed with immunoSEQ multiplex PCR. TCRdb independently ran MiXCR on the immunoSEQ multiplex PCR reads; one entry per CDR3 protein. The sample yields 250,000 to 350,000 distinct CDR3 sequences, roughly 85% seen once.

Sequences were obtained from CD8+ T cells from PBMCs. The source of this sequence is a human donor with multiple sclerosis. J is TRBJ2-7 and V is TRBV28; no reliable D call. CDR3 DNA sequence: TGTGCCAGCAGTTTAATCAATAGGCGGTACGAGCAGTACTTC. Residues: CASSLINRRYEQYF.